One and the same sample provided the 12 T cell receptor beta chains below, sequenced in a study of response to subunit inactivated influenza vaccine. TCRdb reanalysed the RT-PCR reads using MiXCR and keeps one entry per CDR3 protein. The data contain 710,000 or so distinct CDR3 sequences, 15% to 19% of them singletons. Sequences were derived from PBMCs from blood, sampled 11 to 12 days after vaccination. These receptor sequences come from a man in his forties or fifties who received an inactivated influenza vaccine.

This clonotype was counted a few times. The chain joins TRBV12-3 or TRBV12-4 to TRBJ1-4, with D tentatively TRBD1 (5 bases). The V end lost 2 bases, the J end lost 0 bases, and 10 bases lay between the germline ends. The CDR3 runs to 16 residues. Written as DNA, the CDR3 is TGTGCCAGCAGTTTACATGGGGGACCAACTAATGAAAAACTGTTTTTT. It specifies CASSLHGGPTNEKLFF.

The chain couples TRBV6-5 to TRBJ2-7, with 9 positions matching TRBD1. The CDR3 contains 13 residues. V shed 4 bases and J 6 bases; nucleotides not matched to a gene: 4. Germline V gene lookup returns CDR1 MNHEY and CDR2 SVGAGI. CDR3: CASSSGQGGEQYF. DNA of the CDR3: TGTGCCAGCAGTTCGGGACAGGGTGGCGAGCAGTACTTC.

CDR3 in DNA: TGTGCCAGCAGTGGGAATGAAAACATTCAGTACTTC. Protein: CASSGNENIQYF. The chain couples TRBV12-3 or TRBV12-4 to TRBJ2-4; D ambiguous. The germline V and J ends were trimmed by 5 bases and 5 bases, with 7 bases remaining between them. This CDR3 is 12 amino acids long.

This clonotype showed up just a few times. V and J are TRBV7-9 and TRBJ2-2, with D hard to call. The CDR3 extends over 10 amino acids. Germline CDR1 and CDR2: SEHNR and FQNEAQ (reference sequence). Deletions cut 5 bases from V and 7 bases from J, with 2 bases between. CDR3 sequence: CASSHGELFF. CDR3 in DNA: TGTGCCAGCAGCCACGGGGAGCTGTTTTTT.

This clonotype was counted at least ten times. The V call is TRBV20-1, the J call TRBJ1-1; no clear D gene. V lost 0 bases and J 2 bases, leaving 7 bases between the germline ends. The CDR3 is 13 amino acids. In germline, CDR1 is DFQATT, CDR2 SNEGSKA (reference sequence). The CDR3 bases are TGCAGTGCTAGAGATGTTCTTAACACTGAAGCTTTCTTT. This codes for CSARDVLNTEAFF.

The rearrangement joins TRBV5-1 to TRBJ2-1; D gene unclear. The CDR3 contains 14 residues. Deletions cut 1 base from V and 2 bases from J, with 7 bases between. CDR1 SGHRS and CDR2 YFSETQ come from the germline V gene. This CDR3 reads CASSLTGTYNEQFF. CDR3 in DNA: TGCGCCAGCAGCTTGACGGGCACCTACAATGAGCAGTTCTTC.

The gene calls are TRBV7-2 and TRBJ2-1; D tentatively fits TRBD1 or TRBD2 (5 bases each). Deletions cut 5 bases from V and 4 bases from J, with 18 bases between. From germline, CDR1 is SGHTA and CDR2 FQGNSA. The CDR3 is 16 residues long. The CDR3 sequence is CASSRTAGTEYNEQFF. The CDR3 coding sequence is TGTGCCAGCAGCCGTACGGCCGGGACGGAATACAATGAGCAGTTCTTC.

V is TRBV25-1 and J is TRBJ1-2; 11 bases map to TRBD1. The V segment lost 2 bases and the J segment 7 bases; nucleotides outside the gene matches: 3. Germline CDR1 and CDR2: MGHDK and SYGVNS. CDR3 length: 14 residues. The CDR3 region has the DNA TGTGCCAGCAGTGAAGGGGACAGGGGGGTTGGCTACACCTTC. Residues: CASSEGDRGVGYTF.

This clonotype showed up just a few times. V usage is TRBV27 and J usage is TRBJ2-1, with D possibly being TRBD1 or TRBD2 (5 bases each). Trimming removed 6 bases from V and 9 bases from J, with 18 bases in between. Per germline, CDR1 MNHEY and CDR2 SMNVEV (reference sequence). The CDR3 sequence is 14 residues long. The CDR3 region is CASSTGRTGIEQFF. For the CDR3, the DNA is TGTGCCAGCAGCACGGGACGTACGGGGATTGAGCAGTTCTTC.

The chain uses TRBV29-1 and TRBJ2-7; a possible D gene is TRBD2 (5 bases). CDR3 length: 12 residues. In germline, CDR1 is SQVTM, CDR2 ANQGSEA. Trimming removed 6 bases at V and 4 bases at J, with 13 bases between. The CDR3 is CSVRTGEYEQYF. In DNA, the CDR3 is TGCAGCGTCCGGACTGGGGAGTACGAGCAGTACTTC.

The chain couples TRBV29-1 to TRBJ2-7; TRBD1 or TRBD2 may be the D gene (5 bases each). V lost 4 bases and J lost 0, with 22 bases in between. CDR1 and CDR2 (germline): SQVTM, ANQGSEA. There are 17 residues in the CDR3. The CDR3 loop is CSVGLFWGSQYSYEQYF. DNA of the CDR3: TGCAGCGTTGGACTCTTCTGGGGGAGCCAATACTCCTACGAGCAGTACTTC.

This clonotype was observed at least ten times. The rearrangement links TRBV29-1 to TRBJ2-3; possible D gene TRBD2, 5 bases. V was trimmed by 3 bases and J by 6 bases, leaving 16 bases between them. This CDR3 spans 14 amino acids. The germline V gene encodes CDR1 SQVTM and CDR2 ANQGSEA. CDR3 nucleotides: TGCAGCGTTGATTACCGGGGTCAGGCGGATACGCAGTATTTT. Translating it yields CSVDYRGQADTQYF.